The 8 T cell receptor beta chains given below trace back to one sample, sequenced in a study of CD8 T cells in ankylosing spondylitis. TCRdb called the 5' RACE reads again in MiXCR, with one record for every CDR3 protein. This sample has roughly 150,000 distinct CDR3 sequences, with more than 5.5% found just once. Sequenced sample: blood, either unsorted or a sorted T cell fraction (not recorded which). The receptors shown here come from a female donor with ankylosing spondylitis or in good health (not recorded which).

The chain uses TRBV4-2 and TRBJ2-5, with a weak D call TRBD1 (6 bases). V lost 1 base, J lost 2 bases, and 11 bases lay in between. This CDR3 is 15 amino acids long. Germline CDR1 reads LGHNA; CDR2 reads YNFKEQ. CDR3 in amino acids: CASSQGQGSQETQYF. The CDR3 DNA follows: TGTGCCAGCAGCCAAGGCCAGGGGTCTCAAGAGACCCAGTACTTC.

This clonotype came up a few times. A much larger clone sits a single nucleotide away, making a read error possible. J is TRBJ1-1 and V is TRBV11-1, with D unclear. The length of the CDR3 is 15 residues. Per germline, CDR1 SGHAT and CDR2 FQDESV (reference sequence). With 4 bases removed from V and 1 base from J, the gap between germline ends came to 13 bases. The CDR3 DNA reads as TGTGCCAGCAGCTCCATAGGGCGGCCGAACACTGAAGCTTTCTTT. It codes for CASSSIGRPNTEAFF.

The sample holds many counts of this clonotype. This chain's CDR3 is CASSQATGGGTDTQYF. Here the CDR3 DNA reads TGCGCCAGCAGCCAGGCCACGGGGGGGGGCACAGATACGCAGTATTTT. The chain couples TRBV5-1 to TRBJ2-3, with 8 bases aligning to TRBD2. The length of the CDR3 is 16 residues. Per the germline V gene, CDR1 is SGHRS and CDR2 is YFSETQ. J lost 1 base, V lost 4 bases, and 8 bases had no gene match. Drawing the rest from reference TRBV5-1 and TRBJ2-3, the complete variable domain is KAGVTQTPRYLIKTRGQQVTLSCSPISGHRSVSWYQQTPGQGLQFLFEYFSETQRNKGNFPGRFSGRQFSNSRSEMNVSTLELGDSALYLCASSQATGGGTDTQYFGPGTRLTVL.

This clonotype has ten or more counts. The gene calls are TRBV20-1 and TRBJ1-1; possible D gene TRBD1, 6 bases. Trimming pared 0 bases from V and 6 bases from J, leaving 23 bases between. The CDR3 totals 17 residues. Germline V gene lookup returns CDR1 DFQATT and CDR2 SNEGSKA (reference sequence). CDR3 DNA sequence: TGCAGTGCTAGAGATCTGGTTCGGGGGCCCCGGGGCGCTGAAGCTTTCTTT. Its translation is CSARDLVRGPRGAEAFF.

This clonotype showed up many times. The V call is TRBV9, the J call TRBJ1-1; D unclear. V was shortened by 4 bases and J by 5 bases, with 12 bases between the two germline ends. The length of the CDR3 is 13 residues. The germline CDR1 and CDR2 sequences are SGDLS and YYNGEE. CDR3 protein: CASSQELGTEAFF. The CDR3 region has the DNA TGTGCCAGCAGCCAAGAGCTGGGGACTGAAGCTTTCTTT.

For this clonotype: A much bigger clone sits one base away, suggesting this may be a read error. The chain combines TRBV7-2 with TRBJ2-1; TRBD2 matches at 7 bases. The V and J ends lost 10 bases and 2 bases, in that order; junction bases with no gene match: 14. The germline gives CDR1 SGHTA, CDR2 FQGNSA. There are 16 residues in the CDR3. DNA of the CDR3: TGTGCCAACACCTCCGGGGGGATCCTCCCCTACAATGAGCAGTTCTTC. It specifies CANTSGGILPYNEQFF.

This clonotype has ten or more counts. The CDR3, as DNA: TGTGCCAGCAGCTCACGGACTAGCGGGGAACAAGAGACCCAGTACTTC. The encoded protein is CASSSRTSGEQETQYF. The chain is built from TRBV7-2 and TRBJ2-5; 12 positions agree with TRBD2. Germline V gene data show CDR1 as SGHTA and CDR2 as FQGNSA. The V gene end was trimmed by 4 bases and the J gene end by 2 bases; junction bases not matched to a gene: 5. The CDR3 totals 16 residues. The full variable domain, in which reference TRBV7-2 and TRBJ2-5 provide the parts outside the CDR3, is GAGVSQSPSNKVTEKGKDVELRCDPISGHTALYWYRQSLGQGLEFLIYFQGNSAPDKSGLPSDRFSAERTGGSVSTLTIQRTQQEDSAVYLCASSSRTSGEQETQYFGPGTRLLVL.

Ten or more counts support this clonotype. The chain uses TRBV7-2 and TRBJ2-3, with D tentatively TRBD2 (6 bases). Germline CDR1 SGHTA, CDR2 FQGNSA. This CDR3 contains 14 residues. V lost 8 bases and J lost 0, with 12 bases in between. The DNA of the CDR3 is TGTGCCAGCGGCCGGGGACTTAGCACAGATACGCAGTATTTT. Translation gives CASGRGLSTDTQYF.